This T cell receptor (beta chain) was sequenced during a study of blood T cell repertoires in COVID-19. Study in general: Italy, Spain and the United States were the sources of the convalescent and acute COVID-19 samples.

Original processing methods: For nucleated cells, counts were estimated from reference gene primer amplification. Clones were read by immunoSEQ multiplex PCR, and TCRdb kept only the in-frame ones, dropping some. D and trimming were read from the DNA, whereas the V and J calls and clone size are those reported in that table. The data hold 150,000 to 200,000 clones, with around 80% observed a single time. The clonotype was recovered from an elderly woman with acute or convalescent COVID-19. The specimen sequenced was peripheral blood.

CDR3 amino acids: CASSYPGQGRSNEQFF. CDR3 nucleotide sequence: TGTGCCAGCAGTTACCCTGGACAGGGGCGGTCCAATGAGCAGTTCTTC. This chain links TRBV6-2 or TRBV6-3 with TRBJ2-1, with 9 positions matching TRBD1. The CDR3 length is 16 residues. V gave up 2 bases and J gave up 6 bases; unmatched junction bases: 8. Germline assignment: CDR1 MNHEY and CDR2 SVGEGT.